This T cell receptor (beta chain) emerged from a study of blood T cells in healthy people across ages. General study points: A roughly linear age-dependent decrease characterized TCR beta diversity per million T cells.

Comment on this clonotype: Its matching antigen is unknown. A read error may explain this, as a much larger clone is one base away.

Together with a sample-barcoded 5' primer, a J-beta primer mix was included in a second PCR lasting about 7 to 12 cycles. TCRdb reanalysed the 5' RACE reads using MiXCR and keeps one entry per CDR3 protein. The repertoire includes 1.5 million to 2 million distinct CDR3 sequences, 25% to 30% of them detected once, and roughly 8.2% sits in the top ten. The CDR3 has 16 amino acids. Germline V gene data show CDR1 as SGHRS and CDR2 as YFSETQ. V was pared by 0 bases and J by 0 bases, with 10 bases between. The sequence came from a woman aged 25 to 39 in good health. The rearrangement joins TRBV5-1 to TRBJ2-1; a possible D gene is TRBD2 (6 bases). Input material: blood. The DNA for the CDR3 is TGCGCCAGCAGCTTGGCCGGGCGGGGCTCCTACAATGAGCAGTTCTTC. Amino acids: CASSLAGRGSYNEQFF.